Detailed here is one T cell receptor beta chain. Its cognate antigen has yet to be identified. No quality values exist for individual bases; no much larger clone is one base distant. Library prep was done by the immunoSEQ multiplex PCR assay. RNA was extracted from all samples and reverse transcribed into cDNA as template for TCR sequencing. First-strand cDNA was synthesized with SuperScript III using a 2:1 mix of oligo-dT and random hexamers. A synthetic immune receptor repertoire was used to gauge amplification bias, and whatever bias remained was removed computationally. Processing in the source paper ran as follows. Raw reads were preprocessed to remove errors, and CDR3 was defined according to IMGT conventions as the region from the conserved cysteine to phenylalanine. Clonality was computed as 1 minus the Shannon entropy, with the entropy normalized by log2 of the number of productive unique TCRs. CD4 or CD8 identity of scalp clones was inferred by cross-referencing scalp TCRbeta sequences with sorted blood CD4 and CD8 repertoires. This is the immuneACCESS table as TCRdb keeps it, with only in-frame sequences that have V and J called. A part of the clones is gone; compared with another copy, unresolved V genes explain less than half, and the rest is unexplained. D and trimming come from the DNA, and the V and J calls and clone size come from that table. The sample table lists roughly 190,000 clones, under 80% of them with a count of one. The top ten hold 1.3% of the sample.

The data originate from a study of CD8+ T cells in alopecia areata (dated by TCRdb to about 2018). Background for the entire study: Treated patients were enrolled in an open-label pilot trial of oral tofacitinib, 5 to 10 mg twice daily, for moderate-to-severe alopecia areata. RNA came from the PAXgene miRNA kit for fixed scalp, the miRNeasy kit for PBMCs, and the RNeasy kit for mouse skin. The study used high-throughput TCRbeta sequencing to examine T cell clonal expansion in alopecia areata, in both the C3H/HeJ mouse model and human patients. Scalp clonality was compared across normal scalp (n=4), patchy alopecia areata scalp (n=8), and alopecia totalis/universalis scalp (n=8). In treated patients, disease severity was measured using the SALT score, which gives the percentage of scalp surface area affected. Patients stayed on tofacitinib for 6 to 18 months and then had 6 months of follow-up off drug so that delayed response and recurrence could be assessed. TCRbeta CDR3 regions were amplified by immunoSEQ multiplex PCR with 35 Vbeta forward and 13 Jbeta reverse primers. Biopsies were taken from tofacitinib-treated patients at baseline and at 4 and 24 weeks of treatment, and a later scalp biopsy was taken in several of the tofacitinib-treated patients. Human TCRbeta sequencing covered scalp tissue and sorted CD4+ and CD8+ peripheral blood T cells from patchy and totalis/universalis alopecia areata patients and healthy controls. On the study overall, not on this receptor specifically: Unlike mouse skin, where gammadelta T cells dominate, normal human skin contains resident alphabeta T cells that get sequenced too, which complicates analysis of the scalp TCR repertoire. Because the treated cohort was small and included a single nonresponder, larger studies are needed to assess links between baseline CD8+ expansion and response. Shared TCR sequences between patients were less evident than in mice, which may be partly attributable to HLA diversity in the patient population. With tofacitinib, both scalp clonality and the number of expanded CD8+ clones among the top 100 scalp clones went down significantly. During tofacitinib treatment, many expanded lesional clones remained in scalp and blood, and this persistence may partly explain relapse after treatment is stopped. Compared with normal scalp, lesional scalp had higher clonality and more expanded CD8+ clones, particularly in alopecia totalis/universalis, a pattern that suggests antigenic drive.

The treatment or condition label of this sample denotes: oral pan-JAK inhibitor, 5-10 mg twice daily. Peripheral blood and lesional scalp punch biopsies were obtained from patients with alopecia areata. PBMCs were separated by density centrifugation and stained for CD3, CD4 and CD8, after which CD4+ and CD8+ T cells were sorted on a FACSAria. Inclusive of the bounding cysteine and phenylalanine, the CDR3 is 15 residues long. Left in the record is the CDR3 DNA by itself, 45 bases read in frame from the first base. The germline V gene (reference sequence) gives CDR1 as LNHNV and CDR2 as YYDKDF. Cut back by 1 base and 0 bases, the V and J ends lie 10 bases apart.

The TCR sequence derives from a human donor with alopecia areata. The chain links TRBV15 with TRBJ2-7; no D gene can be assigned with confidence. The input for sequencing was CD4+ T cells sorted from blood, taken around week 47, from a patient treated with tofacitinib. The CDR3 reads as follows: CATSRGQDISYEQYF. The sequenced DNA is TGTGCCACCAGCAGAGGCCAAGATATCTCCTACGAGCAGTACTTC.